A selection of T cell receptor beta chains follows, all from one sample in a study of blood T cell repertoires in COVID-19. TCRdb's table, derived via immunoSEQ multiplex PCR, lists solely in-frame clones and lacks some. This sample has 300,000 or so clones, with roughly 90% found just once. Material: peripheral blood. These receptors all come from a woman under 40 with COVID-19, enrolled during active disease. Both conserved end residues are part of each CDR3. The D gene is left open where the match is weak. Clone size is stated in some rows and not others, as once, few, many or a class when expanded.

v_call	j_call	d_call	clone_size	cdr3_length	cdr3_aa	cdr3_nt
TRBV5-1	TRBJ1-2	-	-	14	CASSPADSVYGYTF	TGCGCCAGCAGCCCAGCGGACAGTGTCTATGGCTACACCTTC
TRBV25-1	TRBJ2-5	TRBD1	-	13	CASSWTGRETQYF	TGTGCCAGCAGTTGGACAGGGAGAGAGACCCAGTACTTC
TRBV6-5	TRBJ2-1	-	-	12	CASSRDSESQFF	TGTGCCAGCAGCCGGGACTCCGAATCGCAGTTCTTC
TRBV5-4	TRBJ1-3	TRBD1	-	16	CASSLAGTGAGNTIYF	TGTGCCAGCAGCTTGGCCGGGACAGGGGCTGGAAACACCATATATTTT
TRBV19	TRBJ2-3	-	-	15	CASTLTSSSTDTQYF	TGTGCCAGTACCTTGACATCGTCTAGCACAGATACGCAGTATTTT
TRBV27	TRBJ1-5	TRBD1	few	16	CASSLYRGYSNQPQHF	TGTGCCAGCAGTTTATACAGGGGGTATAGCAATCAGCCCCAGCATTTT
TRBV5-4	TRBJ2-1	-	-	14	CASSLREGYNEQFF	TGTGCCAGCAGCTTGCGGGAAGGGTACAATGAGCAGTTCTTC
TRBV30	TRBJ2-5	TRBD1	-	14	CAWRVTGGRETQYF	TGTGCCTGGAGGGTAACAGGGGGGCGAGAGACCCAGTACTTC
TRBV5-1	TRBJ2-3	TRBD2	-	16	CASSLAGGVGTDTQYF	TGCGCCAGCTCCTTAGCGGGAGGGGTTGGCACAGATACGCAGTATTTT
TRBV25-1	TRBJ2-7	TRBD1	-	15	CASSGPGQSIYEQYF	TGTGCCAGCAGCGGACCGGGACAGTCGATTTACGAGCAGTACTTC
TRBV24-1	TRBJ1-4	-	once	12	CATSDSRGGLFF	TGTGCCACCAGTGATTCAAGGGGGGGACTGTTTTTT
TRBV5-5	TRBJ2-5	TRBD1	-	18	CASSLAGSGGSARETQYF	TGTGCCAGCAGCTTGGCCGGTTCAGGGGGCTCGGCAAGGGAGACCCAGTACTTC
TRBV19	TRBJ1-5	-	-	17	CASSIAHRREKNQPQHF	TGTGCCAGTAGTATAGCCCACAGGAGGGAAAAGAATCAGCCCCAGCATTTT
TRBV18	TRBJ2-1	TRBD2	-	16	CASSSSTSSSYNEQFF	TGTGCCAGCTCATCTTCGACTAGCAGCTCCTACAATGAGCAGTTCTTC
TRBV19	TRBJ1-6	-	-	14	CATAISSYNSPLHF	TGTGCCACCGCGATAAGCTCCTATAATTCACCCCTCCACTTT
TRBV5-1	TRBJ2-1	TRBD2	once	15	CASSYWTSGRNEQFF	TGCGCCAGCAGCTACTGGACTAGCGGGAGGAATGAGCAGTTCTTC
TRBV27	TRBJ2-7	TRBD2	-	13	CASSLAGDSEQYF	TGTGCCAGCAGTCTAGCGGGAGATAGCGAGCAGTACTTC
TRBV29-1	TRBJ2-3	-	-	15	CSVEATSDSPDTQYF	TGCAGCGTTGAAGCAACTTCTGACAGTCCAGATACGCAGTATTTT
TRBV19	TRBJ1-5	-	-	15	CASSLRRSSNQPQHF	TGTGCCAGTAGCCTCCGCCGTAGTAGCAATCAGCCCCAGCATTTT
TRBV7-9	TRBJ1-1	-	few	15	CASSWGVGVNTEAFF	TGTGCCAGCAGCTGGGGGGTGGGCGTGAACACTGAAGCTTTCTTT
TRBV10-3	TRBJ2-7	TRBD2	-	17	CAISLRGLAGDGYEQYF	TGTGCCATCAGCCTGAGGGGACTAGCGGGAGATGGGTACGAGCAGTACTTC
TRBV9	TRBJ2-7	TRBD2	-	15	CASSGTSGSSYEQYF	TGTGCCAGCAGTGGGACTAGCGGTTCCTCCTACGAGCAGTACTTC
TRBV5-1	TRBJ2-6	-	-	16	CASSSGGASGANVLTF	TGCGCCAGCAGCTCCGGGGGAGCCTCTGGGGCCAACGTCCTGACTTTC
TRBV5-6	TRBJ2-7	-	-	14	CASSQGLLTYEQYF	TGTGCCAGCAGCCAGGGACTCCTAACCTACGAGCAGTACTTC
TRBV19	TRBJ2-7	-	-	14	CASSIEKGSYEQYF	TGTGCCAGTAGTATAGAGAAGGGGTCCTACGAGCAGTACTTC
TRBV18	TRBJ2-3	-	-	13	CASSPPSTDTQYF	TGTGCCAGCTCACCTCCTAGCACAGATACGCAGTATTTT
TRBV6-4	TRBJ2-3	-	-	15	CASSDGGLSTDTQYF	TGTGCCAGCAGTGATGGAGGACTATCCACAGATACGCAGTATTTT
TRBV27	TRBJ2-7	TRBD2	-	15	CASRESGSPSYEQYF	TGTGCCAGCAGGGAAAGCGGGAGCCCCTCCTACGAGCAGTACTTC
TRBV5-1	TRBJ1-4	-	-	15	CASSPRAGDNEKLFF	TGCGCCAGCAGCCCCCGCGCAGGGGATAATGAAAAACTGTTTTTT
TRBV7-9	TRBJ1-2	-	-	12	CASSPTGYGYTF	TGTGCCAGCAGCCCTACAGGGTATGGCTACACCTTC
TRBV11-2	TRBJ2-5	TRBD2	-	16	CASSDGTSGSWETQYF	TGTGCCAGCAGCGACGGGACTAGCGGGAGTTGGGAGACCCAGTACTTC
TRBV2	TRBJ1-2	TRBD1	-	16	CASSEDRTSIGYGYTF	TGTGCCAGCAGTGAGGACAGGACGTCGATTGGGTATGGCTACACCTTC
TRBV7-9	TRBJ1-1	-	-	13	CASSFSPQNEAFF	TGTGCCAGCAGCTTCTCCCCGCAGAATGAAGCTTTCTTT
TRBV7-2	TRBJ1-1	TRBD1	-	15	CASSLIPGGFTEAFF	TGTGCCAGCAGCTTAATTCCAGGGGGCTTCACTGAAGCTTTCTTT
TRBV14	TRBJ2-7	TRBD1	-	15	CASSQGQGGGYEQYF	TGTGCCAGCAGCCAAGGACAGGGGGGAGGATACGAGCAGTACTTC
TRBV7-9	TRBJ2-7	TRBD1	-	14	CASSPDRGRVEQYF	TGTGCCAGCAGCCCGGACAGGGGGCGAGTCGAGCAGTACTTC
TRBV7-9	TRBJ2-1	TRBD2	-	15	CASSQGLAGNNEQFF	TGTGCCAGCAGCCAAGGACTAGCGGGAAACAATGAGCAGTTCTTC
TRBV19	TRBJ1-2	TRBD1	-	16	CASTSPLTGVNYGYTF	TGTGCCAGTACCTCCCCCTTAACAGGGGTTAACTATGGCTACACCTTC
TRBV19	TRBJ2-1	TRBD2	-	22	CASSLAGLQGTSGSFSYNEQFF	TGTGCCAGTAGTCTAGCAGGGTTGCAAGGGACTAGCGGGAGTTTCTCCTACAATGAGCAGTTCTTC
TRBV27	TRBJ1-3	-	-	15	CASRPTPDSGNTIYF	TGTGCCAGCAGGCCCACTCCTGACTCTGGAAACACCATATATTTT
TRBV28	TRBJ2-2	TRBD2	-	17	CASSSRATSGNTGELFF	TGTGCCAGCAGTTCACGAGCGACTAGCGGGAACACCGGGGAGCTGTTTTTT
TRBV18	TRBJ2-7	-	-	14	CASSPGTQHYEQYF	TGTGCCAGCTCACCAGGGACACAGCACTACGAGCAGTACTTC